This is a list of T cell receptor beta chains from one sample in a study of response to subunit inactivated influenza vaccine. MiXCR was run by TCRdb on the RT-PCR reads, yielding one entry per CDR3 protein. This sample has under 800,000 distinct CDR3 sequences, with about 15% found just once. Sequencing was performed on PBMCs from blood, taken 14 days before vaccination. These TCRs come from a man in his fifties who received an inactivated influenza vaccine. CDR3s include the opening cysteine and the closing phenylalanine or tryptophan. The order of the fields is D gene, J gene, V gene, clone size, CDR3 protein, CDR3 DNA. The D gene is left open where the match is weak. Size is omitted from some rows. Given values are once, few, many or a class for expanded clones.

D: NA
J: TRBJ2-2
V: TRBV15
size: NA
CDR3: CATSKKNSGNTGELFF
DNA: TGTGCCACCAGCAAGAAAAATAGCGGAAACACCGGGGAGCTGTTTTTT

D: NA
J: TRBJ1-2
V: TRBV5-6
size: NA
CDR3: CASSPGVIYTF
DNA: TGTGCCAGCAGCCCAGGAGTTATCTACACCTTC

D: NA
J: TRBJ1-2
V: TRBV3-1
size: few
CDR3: CASSQVGGYTF
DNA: TGTGCCAGCAGCCAAGTCGGCGGCTACACCTTC

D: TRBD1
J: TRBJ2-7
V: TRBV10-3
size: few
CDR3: CAISVGDRGHEQYF
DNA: TGTGCCATCAGTGTTGGGGACAGGGGACACGAGCAGTACTTC

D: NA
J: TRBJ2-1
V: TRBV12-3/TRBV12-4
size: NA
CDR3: CASSLSQGISSNEQFF
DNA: TGTGCCAGCAGTCTCTCTCAGGGAATTTCTAGCAATGAGCAGTTCTTC

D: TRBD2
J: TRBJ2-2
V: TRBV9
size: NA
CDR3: CASSVTAGGGTGELFF
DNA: TGTGCCAGCAGCGTAACAGCGGGAGGGGGCACCGGGGAGCTGTTTTTT

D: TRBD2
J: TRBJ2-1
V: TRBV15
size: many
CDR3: CATNVLAGRGNEQFF
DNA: TGTGCCACCAACGTCCTAGCGGGCCGGGGTAATGAGCAGTTCTTC

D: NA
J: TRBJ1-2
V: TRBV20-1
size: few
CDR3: CSAKAPANYGYTF
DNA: TGCAGTGCTAAGGCGCCTGCTAACTATGGCTACACCTTC

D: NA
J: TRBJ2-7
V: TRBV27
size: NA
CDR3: CASSFRGVREQYF
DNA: TGTGCCAGCAGTTTCCGGGGAGTTCGGGAGCAGTACTTC

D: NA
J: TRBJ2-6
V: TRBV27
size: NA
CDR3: CASSQSAGANVLTF
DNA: TGTGCCAGCAGCCAGTCTGCTGGGGCCAACGTCCTGACTTTC

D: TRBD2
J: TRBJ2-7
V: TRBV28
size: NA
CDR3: CASGSSGRSAYF
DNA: TGTGCCAGCGGTTCTAGCGGGAGATCCGCGTACTTC

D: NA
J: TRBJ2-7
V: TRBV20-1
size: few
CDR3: CSARPPNAVGEQYF
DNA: TGCAGTGCTAGACCACCTAACGCCGTGGGCGAGCAGTACTTC

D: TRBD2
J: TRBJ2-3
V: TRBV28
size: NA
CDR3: CASKGTSGRTDTQYF
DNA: TGTGCCAGCAAAGGGACTAGCGGACGCACAGATACGCAGTATTTT

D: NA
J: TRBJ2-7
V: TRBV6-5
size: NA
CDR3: CASSYRQPSSYEQYF
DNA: TGTGCCAGCAGTTACCGACAGCCTAGCTCCTACGAGCAGTACTTC

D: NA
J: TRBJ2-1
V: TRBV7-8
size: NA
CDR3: CASTERGVKEQFF
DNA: TGTGCCAGCACTGAAAGGGGGGTAAAGGAGCAGTTCTTC

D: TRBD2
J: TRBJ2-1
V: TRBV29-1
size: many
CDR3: CSVLLAGGMGEQFF
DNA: TGCAGCGTCCTACTAGCGGGGGGTATGGGTGAGCAGTTCTTC

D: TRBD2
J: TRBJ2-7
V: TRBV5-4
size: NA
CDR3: CASSYPKGLAGSEQYF
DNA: TGTGCCAGCAGCTACCCGAAGGGACTAGCGGGGAGCGAGCAGTACTTC

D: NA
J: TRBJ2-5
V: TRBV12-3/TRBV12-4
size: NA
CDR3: CATTSGPPPETQYF
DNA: TGTGCCACCACCTCGGGGCCACCCCCAGAGACCCAGTACTTC

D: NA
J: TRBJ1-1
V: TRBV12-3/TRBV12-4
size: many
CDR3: CASSLGGFMNTEAFF
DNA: TGTGCCAGCAGTTTGGGGGGTTTTATGAACACTGAAGCTTTCTTT

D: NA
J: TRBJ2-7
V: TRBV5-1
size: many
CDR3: CASSLLGEQYF
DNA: TGCGCCAGCAGCTTGTTGGGCGAGCAGTACTTC

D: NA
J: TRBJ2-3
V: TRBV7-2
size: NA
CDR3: CASSLARYRTRTSTDTQYF
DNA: TGTGCCAGCAGCTTAGCCCGCTACCGAACTAGGACTAGCACAGATACGCAGTATTTT

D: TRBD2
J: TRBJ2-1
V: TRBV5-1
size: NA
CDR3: CASSLWRTSTANEQFF
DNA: TGCGCCAGCAGCTTATGGAGGACTAGCACTGCCAATGAGCAGTTCTTC

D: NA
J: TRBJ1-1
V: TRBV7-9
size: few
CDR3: CASSLYGETRNTEAFF
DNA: TGTGCCAGCAGCTTATATGGGGAGACGAGGAACACTGAAGCTTTCTTT

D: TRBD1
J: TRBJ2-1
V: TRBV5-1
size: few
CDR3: CASSGTLTGGSYNEQFF
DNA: TGCGCCAGCAGCGGAACCTTGACAGGGGGCTCCTACAATGAGCAGTTCTTC

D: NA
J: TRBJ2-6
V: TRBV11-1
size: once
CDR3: CASSLGPRANSGANVLTF
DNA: TGTGCCAGCAGCTTAGGTCCCCGGGCCAACTCTGGGGCCAACGTCCTGACTTTC

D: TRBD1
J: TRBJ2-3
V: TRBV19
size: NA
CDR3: CASSTQGIPYTQYF
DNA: TGTGCCAGTAGCACACAGGGGATCCCATATACGCAGTATTTT

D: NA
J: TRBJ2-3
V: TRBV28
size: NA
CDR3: CASSSPVSGLSDTQYF
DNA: TGTGCCAGCAGTAGCCCCGTGTCGGGGTTGTCAGATACGCAGTATTTT

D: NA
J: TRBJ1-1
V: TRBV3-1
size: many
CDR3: CASSRQGRNLDTEAFF
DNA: TGTGCCAGCAGCCGCCAGGGGAGGAATTTGGACACTGAAGCTTTCTTT

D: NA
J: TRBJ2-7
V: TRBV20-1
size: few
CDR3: CSAQPLQGGKTYEQYF
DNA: TGCAGTGCTCAACCCCTACAGGGAGGAAAAACCTACGAGCAGTACTTC

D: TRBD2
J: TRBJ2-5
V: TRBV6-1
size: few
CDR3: CASSRGLAGAQETQYF
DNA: TGTGCCAGCAGTCGAGGACTAGCGGGGGCCCAAGAGACCCAGTACTTC

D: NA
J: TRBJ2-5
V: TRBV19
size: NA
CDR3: CASKTDEETQYF
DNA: TGTGCCAGCAAGACAGACGAAGAGACCCAGTACTTC

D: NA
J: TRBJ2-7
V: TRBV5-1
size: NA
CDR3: CASSLERGSDEQYF
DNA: TGCGCCAGCAGCTTGGAAAGAGGGTCGGACGAGCAGTACTTC

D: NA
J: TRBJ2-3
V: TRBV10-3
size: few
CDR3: CAISLSGGTDTQYF
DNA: TGTGCCATCAGTCTTAGCGGTGGCACAGATACGCAGTATTTT

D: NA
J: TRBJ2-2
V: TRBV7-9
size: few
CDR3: CASSHLTALTGELFF
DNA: TGTGCCAGCAGCCACTTGACCGCATTGACCGGGGAGCTGTTTTTT

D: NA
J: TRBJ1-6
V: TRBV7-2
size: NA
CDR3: CASSQGTSNSPLHF
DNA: TGTGCCAGCAGTCAAGGGACGAGTAATTCACCCCTCCACTTT

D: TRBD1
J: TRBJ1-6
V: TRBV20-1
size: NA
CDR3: CSAGQGLYNSPLHF
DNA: TGCAGTGCCGGACAGGGCCTATATAATTCACCCCTCCACTTT

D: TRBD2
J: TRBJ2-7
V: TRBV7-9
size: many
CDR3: CASSSSGGRYEQYF
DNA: TGTGCCAGCAGCTCGTCGGGAGGGCGGTACGAGCAGTACTTC

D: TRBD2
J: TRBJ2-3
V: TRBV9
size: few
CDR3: CASSGRDGTSGNWTQYF
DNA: TGTGCCAGCAGCGGCAGGGACGGGACTAGCGGGAATTGGACGCAGTATTTT

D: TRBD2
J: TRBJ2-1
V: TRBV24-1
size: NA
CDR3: CATRAGGNEQFF
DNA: TGTGCCACCAGAGCGGGAGGGAATGAGCAGTTCTTC

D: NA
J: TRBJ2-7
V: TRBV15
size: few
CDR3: CATKQDISYEQYF
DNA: TGTGCCACCAAGCAAGACATCTCCTACGAGCAGTACTTC

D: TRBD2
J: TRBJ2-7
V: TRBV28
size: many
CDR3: CASSPGTSASYEQYF
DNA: TGTGCCAGCAGTCCCGGGACTAGCGCATCCTACGAGCAGTACTTC

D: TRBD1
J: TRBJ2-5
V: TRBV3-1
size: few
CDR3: CASSQDGDRGGETQYF
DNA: TGTGCCAGCAGCCAAGACGGAGACAGGGGTGGCGAGACCCAGTACTTC

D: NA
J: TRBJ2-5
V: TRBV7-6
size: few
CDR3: CASSPGTRRQETQYF
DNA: TGTGCCAGCAGCCCTGGGACGCGGCGGCAAGAGACCCAGTACTTC

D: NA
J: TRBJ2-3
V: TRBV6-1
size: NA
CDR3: CASRSTGSLFSTDTQYF
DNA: TGTGCCAGCAGGTCTACGGGGAGCCTCTTTAGCACAGATACGCAGTATTTT

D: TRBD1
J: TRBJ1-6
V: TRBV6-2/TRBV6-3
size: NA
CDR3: CASSYRDRPNSPLHF
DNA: TGTGCCAGCAGTTACCGGGACAGACCGAATTCACCCCTCCACTTT

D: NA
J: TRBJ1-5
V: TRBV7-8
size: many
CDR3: CASSLARNQPQHF
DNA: TGTGCCAGCAGCTTAGCGCGTAATCAGCCCCAGCATTTT

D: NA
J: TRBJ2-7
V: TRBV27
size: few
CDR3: CASSSRTLSYEQYF
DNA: TGTGCCAGCAGTTCGCGAACCCTCTCCTACGAGCAGTACTTC

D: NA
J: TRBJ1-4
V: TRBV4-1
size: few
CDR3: CASSQEGRDNEKLFF
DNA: TGCGCCAGCAGCCAAGAGGGACGCGATAATGAAAAACTGTTTTTT

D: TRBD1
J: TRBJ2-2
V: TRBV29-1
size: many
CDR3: CSVTRTGGVIGELFF
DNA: TGCAGCGTTACCCGGACAGGGGGAGTGATCGGGGAGCTGTTTTTT